This is a list of T cell receptor beta chains from one sample in a study of CD8 T cell repertoires and HIV-1 epitope variants. These receptors' targets are unknown. Some clones are missing from TCRdb's copy, which holds only in-frame ones; the method was immunoSEQ multiplex PCR. Here the sample spans 4,900 or so clones, 68% being singletons. The source material was cultured CD8+ T cells derived from PBMCs. These receptor sequences come from a male donor with HIV. The CDR3 runs from the conserved cysteine through the conserved F or W. Each record gives: V gene, J gene, D gene, clone size, CDR3 protein, CDR3 DNA. A D gene is named only where the DNA matches it firmly. Where a row states a size, it is once, few, many or the class of an expanded clone; other rows omit it.

TRBV4-1	TRBJ1-2	TRBD1	-	CASSPMDRGGDGYTF	TGCGCCAGCAGCCCAATGGACAGGGGAGGAGATGGCTACACCTTC
TRBV6-6	TRBJ2-5	TRBD1	few	CASSQGQGAFSETQYF	TGTGCCAGCAGTCAGGGACAGGGGGCGTTTTCCGAGACCCAGTACTTC
TRBV7-8	TRBJ2-4	-	few	CALGEDQNIQYF	TGTGCCTTGGGGGAGGACCAAAACATTCAGTACTTC
TRBV13	TRBJ2-5	TRBD2	-	CASSPSAGETQYF	TGTGCCAGCAGCCCCTCAGCGGGGGAGACCCAGTACTTC
TRBV11-2	TRBJ2-5	TRBD2	-	CASSLEAGGLGETQYF	TGTGCCAGCAGCTTAGAGGCGGGGGGGCTCGGAGAGACCCAGTACTTC
TRBV4-3	TRBJ1-2	-	once	CASSQETGTLYGYTF	TGCGCCAGCAGCCAAGAAACCGGGACGCTCTATGGCTACACCTTC
TRBV10-2	TRBJ2-1	-	-	CASSDTGLFYNEQFF	TGCGCCAGCAGTGACACAGGGCTCTTCTACAATGAGCAGTTCTTC
TRBV6-6	TRBJ1-5	-	-	CASSEDSSNQPQHF	TGTGCCAGCAGTGAGGACAGCAGCAATCAGCCCCAGCATTTT
TRBV2	TRBJ2-2	-	-	CASSAGASGMRDTGELFF	TGTGCCAGCAGTGCGGGGGCTAGCGGTATGCGAGACACCGGGGAGCTGTTTTTT
TRBV19	TRBJ2-2	-	-	CATEAITGELFF	TGTGCCACAGAAGCGATCACCGGGGAGCTGTTTTTT
TRBV6-5	TRBJ1-4	-	once	CASSDEMVRKLFF	TGTGCCAGCAGTGATGAAATGGTGAGAAAACTGTTTTTT
TRBV7-8	TRBJ2-1	-	medium-sized	CASSLDSSYNEQFF	TGTGCCAGCAGCTTAGATAGCTCCTACAATGAGCAGTTCTTC
TRBV13	TRBJ2-1	TRBD2	few	CASSKTSGGVRNEQFF	TGTGCCAGCAGCAAGACTAGCGGGGGGGTTCGGAATGAGCAGTTCTTC
TRBV7-9	TRBJ1-4	TRBD1	-	CASSPGQGGKLFF	TGTGCCAGCAGCCCGGGACAGGGGGGAAAACTGTTTTTT
TRBV7-9	TRBJ2-1	-	-	CASSYNEQFF	TGTGCCAGCAGCTACAATGAGCAGTTCTTC
TRBV25-1	TRBJ1-5	-	-	CASSAGGSRPQHF	TGTGCCAGCAGTGCCGGCGGGAGCAGGCCCCAGCATTTT
TRBV9	TRBJ2-7	-	few	CASSPTGGFYEQYF	TGTGCCAGCAGCCCTACGGGTGGGTTCTACGAGCAGTACTTC
TRBV6-1	TRBJ2-2	-	-	CASKPGTNGELFF	TGTGCCAGCAAGCCCGGGACCAACGGGGAGCTGTTTTTT
TRBV7-9	TRBJ2-1	TRBD2	-	CASSGDAGGYSYNEQFF	TGTGCCAGCAGCGGAGATGCGGGAGGTTACTCCTACAATGAGCAGTTCTTC
TRBV4-2	TRBJ2-1	-	-	CASSQGRGDEQFF	TGTGCCAGCAGCCAAGGCAGGGGCGATGAGCAGTTCTTC
TRBV10-3	TRBJ2-1	-	-	CAITPGLSDEQFF	TGTGCCATCACCCCGGGGTTGAGCGATGAGCAGTTCTTC
TRBV19	TRBJ2-1	TRBD2	-	CASSSGTSTYNEQFF	TGTGCCAGTAGTTCCGGGACTAGCACTTACAATGAGCAGTTCTTC